The entry below gives a single TCR beta chain sequence along with its context. No antigen is known for it. Other DNA sequences in the same sample also yield this CDR3. This record belongs to a study of shared clonotypes between healthy human individuals. Overall study results and limits: Generation probability values for non-shared clonotypes were lower than those for clonotypes shared by all four donors.

At deep level, the assay was performed. Investigators spread the genomic DNA of each subset evenly over several immunoSEQ plates. TCRdb's table, derived via immunoSEQ multiplex PCR, lists solely in-frame clones and lacks some. This table has more than 2,000,000 clones, over 85% appearing once. The study drew its donors from healthy HIV-negative adults without recent acute infections or vaccinations. Sequenced input: naive CD4+ T cells from PBMCs. Indicated subset: CD45RA+ positively selected. The receptor was derived from a man aged 18 to 30 in good health. Some clones in this sample may be carry-over from other donors' samples.

DNA for the CDR3: TGCGCCAGCAGCCAAGATCTTAGGGCGTCATCCTACAATGAGCAGTTCTTC. Protein sequence: CASSQDLRASSYNEQFF. This sequence joins TRBV4-1 and TRBJ2-1; D call uncertain. The CDR3 covers 17 residues. V was pared by 0 bases and J by 1 base, with 13 bases between. Germline assignment: CDR1 MGHRA and CDR2 YSYEKL.